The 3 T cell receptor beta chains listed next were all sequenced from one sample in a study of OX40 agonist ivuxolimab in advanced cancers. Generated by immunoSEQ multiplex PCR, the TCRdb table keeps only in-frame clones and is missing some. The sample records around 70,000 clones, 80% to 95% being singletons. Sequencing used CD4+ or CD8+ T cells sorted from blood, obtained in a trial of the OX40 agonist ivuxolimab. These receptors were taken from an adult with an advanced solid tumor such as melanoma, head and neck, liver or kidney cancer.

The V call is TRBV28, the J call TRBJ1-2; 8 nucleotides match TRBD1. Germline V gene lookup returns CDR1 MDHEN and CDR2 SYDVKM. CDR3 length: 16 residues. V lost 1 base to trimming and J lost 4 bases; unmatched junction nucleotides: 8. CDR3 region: CASSLFGVQGVYGYTF. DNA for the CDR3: TGTGCCAGCAGTTTATTCGGAGTACAGGGGGTCTATGGCTACACCTTC.

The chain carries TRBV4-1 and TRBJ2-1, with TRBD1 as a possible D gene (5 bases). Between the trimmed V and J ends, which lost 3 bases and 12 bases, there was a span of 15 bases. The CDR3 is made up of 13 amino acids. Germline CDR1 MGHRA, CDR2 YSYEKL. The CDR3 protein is CASSHLGADGQFF. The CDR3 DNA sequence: TGCGCCAGCAGCCACCTAGGGGCCGACGGGCAGTTCTTC.

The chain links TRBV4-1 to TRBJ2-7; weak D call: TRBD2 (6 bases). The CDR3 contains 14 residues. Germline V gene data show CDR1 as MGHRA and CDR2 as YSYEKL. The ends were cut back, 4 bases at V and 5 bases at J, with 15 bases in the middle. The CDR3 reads CASSPGPSGDEQYF. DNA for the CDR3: TGCGCCAGCAGCCCGGGCCCGTCGGGGGACGAGCAGTACTTC.